Given below is one T cell receptor (beta chain) in context. Its specificity is not known. The data were taken from a study of cytomegalovirus exposure and HLA in healthy donors. Study-level points and caveats: Within an earlier analysis, most TCR beta V segments proved productive either about 87% or about 30% of the time. It was reported that TCR beta sequences correctly inferred the HLA-A and HLA-B alleles for most subjects. Reported results showed that the classifier diagnosed cytomegalovirus status with high specificity and sensitivity. Through in vitro validation, a few CMV-associated chains were shown to be specific for CMV antigens.

Amplification used 60 Vbeta primers and 13 Jbeta primers. Sequenced by immunoSEQ multiplex PCR; TCRdb stores in-frame clones only, minus some. The sample contains 90,000 to 110,000 clones, roughly 63% of which appear only once. The germline V gene encodes CDR1 SEHNR and CDR2 FQNEAQ (reference sequence). The CDR3 sequence is 15 residues long. Trimming cost V 5 bases and J 3 bases; bases outside gene matches: 6. This chain links TRBV7-9 with TRBJ1-1; 10 nucleotides align to TRBD1. The clonotype originates from a woman in her sixties or seventies in good health and CMV-seropositive. Material: PBMCs. The CDR3 DNA is TGTGCCAGCAGCACTCCGGGACAGGGGTACACTGAAGCTTTCTTT. Amino acids: CASSTPGQGYTEAFF. The full variable domain, completed using reference TRBV7-9 and TRBJ1-1, is DTGVSQNPRHKITKRGQNVTFRCDPISEHNRLYWYRQTLGQGPEFLTYFQNEAQLEKSRLLSDRFSAERPKGSFSTLEIQRTEQGDSAMYLCASSTPGQGYTEAFFGQGTRLTVV.